The next 30 T cell receptor delta chains were all read from a single sample in a study of gamma-delta T cells after stem cell transplantation. TCRdb reanalyzed the RT-PCR reads using CATT. This repertoire shows around 3,000 delta-chain clones, around 1.7% found once; its top ten account for roughly 30%. The sample consisted of gamma-delta T cells. The receptors derive from a human donor. It is not recorded whose cells these are; they may come from a transplant donor.

This clone was observed a handful of times. One base separates it from a far larger clone, so it is likely a read error. This specimen includes other DNA sequences encoding the same CDR3. The rearrangement joins TRDV2 to TRDJ1, with D perhaps matching TRDD3 (7 bases). CDR3 length: 16 residues. V gave up 1 base and J gave up 9 bases, with 23 bases separating them. CDR1 is GEAIGNYY and CDR2 is EKD in the germline V gene. CDR3 sequence reads: CACDTVGDLPMGELIF. CDR3 nucleotides: TGTGCCTGTGACACGGTGGGGGACCTTCCCATGGGGGAACTCATCTTT.

Turning to this clone: A far larger clone lies a single base away; this is likely a read error. The sample contains more than one DNA sequence encoding this CDR3. The V gene is TRDV2, the J gene TRDJ1; the D is unclear. Germline V gene data show CDR1 as GEAIGNYY and CDR2 as EKD. CDR3 length equals 13 residues. The CDR3 spells CACEDKRRDKLIF. In DNA, the CDR3 is TGCGCCTGTGAGGACAAACGCCGCGATAAACTCATCTTT.

On this clone: The amino acid sequence in TCRdb belongs to a much larger clone and departs from this DNA's translation at residue 8, likely a sequencing read error; the sequence shown is translated from the DNA. This rearrangement joins TRDV2 to TRDJ1; 10 nucleotides align to TRDD3. This CDR3 has 20 amino acids. Germline CDR1 GEAIGNYY, CDR2 EKD. V dropped 1 base and J dropped 1; count of bases not matched to a gene: 17. CDR3 region: CACDTVYAGDTRGATDKLIF. CDR3 DNA: TGTGCCTGTGACACGGTCTATGCGGGGGATACGCGGGGGGCCACCGATAAACTCATCTTT.

This clone was counted a few times. With only one base between it and a far larger clone, this is likely a read error. The J gene is TRDJ1, the V gene TRDV2, with D possibly TRDD3 on 6 matching bases. The CDR3 is 15 residues long. Germline V gene sequence: CDR1 GEAIGNYY, CDR2 EKD. Trimming removed 1 base from V and 0 bases from J, with 11 bases in between. DNA of the CDR3: TGTGCCTGTGACACTCCGGGGATGTACACCGATAAACTCATCTTT. Its translation is CACDTPGMYTDKLIF.

The sample holds a few counts of this clone. TCRdb records a much larger clone's protein for this DNA, with a difference at residues 5 and 11 that likely arises from a read error; the protein given is the translation of the DNA. V usage is TRDV2 and J usage is TRDJ1; 13 nucleotides line up with TRDD3. The CDR3 covers 18 residues. In germline, CDR1 is GEAIGNYY, CDR2 EKD. The trim removed 0 bases at V and 0 bases at J, leaving 6 bases unmatched. Written as DNA, the CDR3 is TGTGCCTGTGACACCGTACTGGGGGATACGCAGGACACCGATAAACTCATCTTT. Protein product: CACDTVLGDTQDTDKLIF.

This clone has only a few counts. A far larger clone is off by one base, so a read error is likely. This specimen includes other DNA sequences encoding the same CDR3. The CDR3 protein is CACDTIGLHTDKLIF. The CDR3 DNA reads TGTGCCTGTGACACCATTGGCCTTCACACCGATAAACTAATCTTT. The rearrangement links TRDV2 to TRDJ1; a weak D match, TRDD2 (5 bases). Germline V gene lookup returns CDR1 GEAIGNYY and CDR2 EKD. This CDR3 spans 15 amino acids.

This clone was counted many times. A far bigger clonotype differs at one base, so this is likely a read error. The CDR3 DNA reads as TGTGCCTGTGGCCCTTTACTGGGGGATTCCACCGATAAACTCATCTTT. It specifies CACGPLLGDSTDKLIF. V usage is TRDV2 and J usage is TRDJ1; 10 nucleotides line up with TRDD3. There are 16 residues in the CDR3. The V gene's germline CDR1 is GEAIGNYY and CDR2 EKD. V gave up 5 bases and J gave up 1 base; unmatched junction bases: 9.

This clone has a handful of counts. This sequence is one base from a far larger clone and is likely a read error. Distinct nucleotide sequences in the sample also encode this CDR3. The chain links TRDV2 to TRDJ1; perhaps TRDD3 as D (6 bases). Germline CDR1 and CDR2: GEAIGNYY and EKD. This CDR3 is built from 19 residues. CDR3: CACDTLLPTRGSRPDKLIF. CDR3 coding DNA: TGTGCTTGTGACACTCTGCTTCCAACCCGGGGATCTCGTCCCGATAAACTCATCTTT.

About this clone: This DNA's translation and the protein TCRdb lists, from a much larger clone, do not match at residue 18, likely due to a read error; the protein shown is translated from the DNA. The rearrangement joins TRDV2 to TRDJ1, with 11 positions matching TRDD3. J lost 2 bases, V lost 0 bases, and 31 bases had no gene match. This CDR3 is 25 amino acids long. Germline V gives CDR1 GEAIGNYY, CDR2 EKD. The CDR3 DNA sequence: TGTGCCTGTGACACCTTAAATCCTCCCATACTGGGGGATAAGGGACCAGACTGTATGACCGATAAACTCATCTTT. Amino acid sequence: CACDTLNPPILGDKGPDCMTDKLIF.

This clone was found a few times. The protein that TCRdb holds for this DNA derives from a much larger clone and differs from the translated DNA at residue 3, which likely indicates a read error; the protein shown here is translated from the DNA. The genes are TRDV2 and TRDJ1; maybe TRDD2 (7 bases). CDR3 length: 22 amino acids. Germline assignment: CDR1 GEAIGNYY and CDR2 EKD. The V and J ends lost 7 bases and 1 base respectively, with 39 bases between them. In DNA form, the CDR3 reads TGTGCCTGGGACCCCCTTCCTGCGGTACTGGGTAAGGAGTCACAGCCCACCGATAAACTCATCTTT. This gives the protein CAWDPLPAVLGKESQPTDKLIF.

This clone turned up a few times. A far larger clone is off by one base, so a read error is likely. This specimen includes other DNA sequences encoding the same CDR3. The rearrangement joins TRDV2 to TRDJ1; D might be TRDD3 (5 bases). This CDR3 comprises 17 residues. In germline, CDR1 is GEAIGNYY, CDR2 EKD. With 3 bases removed from V and 2 bases from J, the gap between germline ends came to 21 bases. This chain's CDR3 is CACDEVYSGRLTDKLIF. The DNA of the CDR3 is TGTGCCTGTGACGAAGTATACTCTGGGCGATTAACCGATAAACTCATCTTT.

This clone qualifies as medium-sized. Given a much more abundant clone one base away, this may be a read error. Other DNA sequences within the sample encode an identical CDR3. The V gene is TRDV2, the J gene TRDJ1; 13 positions agree with TRDD3. The germline V gene encodes CDR1 GEAIGNYY and CDR2 EKD. CDR3 size: 18 residues. CDR3 protein: CACDAVLGDTRDTDKLIF. The CDR3 DNA follows: TGTGCCTGTGACGCCGTACTGGGGGATACGCGGGACACCGATAAGCTCATCTTT.

In the case of this clone: The amino acid sequence in TCRdb belongs to a much larger clone and departs from this DNA's translation at residues 9 and 12, likely a sequencing read error; the sequence shown is translated from the DNA. The gene calls are TRDV2 and TRDJ3, with D perhaps TRDD3 (6 bases). Germline lookup yields CDR1 GEAIGNYY and CDR2 EKD. The CDR3 has 22 residues. Trimming took 1 base from V and 1 from J, leaving 25 bases between them. The CDR3 DNA reads TGTGCCTGTGACACGGTTGAATATATTGGGGGTACCGCGTCCTGGGACACCCGACAGATGTTTTTC. This translates into CACDTVEYIGGTASWDTRQMFF.

This clone has only a few counts. This DNA translates differently at residue 13 from the TCRdb protein, which is that of a much larger clone; a read error is likely, and the protein shown is the DNA's own translation. The rearrangement joins TRDV2 to TRDJ1; 7 positions match TRDD3. This CDR3 region has 18 residues. The trim removed 1 base at V and 3 bases at J, leaving 16 bases unmatched. Germline V gives CDR1 GEAIGNYY, CDR2 EKD. CDR3 protein: CACDTIPTGGIDADKLIF. The CDR3 nucleotides read TGTGCCTGTGACACTATCCCCACCGGGGGGATCGACGCCGATAAACTCATCTTT.

The sample holds a few counts of this clone. A clone one base away is much larger, so this may be a read error. The CDR3: CARDTITTGGYAWADKLIF. The CDR3 region has the DNA TGTGCCCGTGACACGATTACTACTGGGGGATACGCTTGGGCCGATAAACTCATCTTT. The chain is built from TRDV2 and TRDJ1, with 13 bases matching TRDD3. The CDR3 runs 19 residues. In germline, CDR1 is GEAIGNYY, CDR2 EKD.

This clone was observed a few times. TCRdb's protein, taken from a much larger clone, differs from this DNA's translation at residue 7, likely owing to a read error; the protein displayed comes from the DNA. The chain employs TRDV2 and TRDJ1, with D tentatively TRDD2 (5 bases). From germline, CDR1 is GEAIGNYY and CDR2 EKD. V shed 5 bases and J shed 2 bases, with 14 bases lying between them. This CDR3 spans 14 amino acids. CDR3 residues: CACVLVWETDKLIF. CDR3 DNA: TGTGCCTGTGTCCTAGTGTGGGAGACCGATAAACTCATCTTT.

Of note for this clone: For this DNA, TCRdb reports the protein of a much larger clone, which diverges at residue 12, most likely from a read error; the protein presented here is translated directly from the DNA. The J gene is TRDJ1, the V gene TRDV2; TRDD3 matches at 8 bases. The CDR3 length is 19 residues. The germline CDR1 and CDR2 sequences are GEAIGNYY and EKD. V lost 0 bases, J lost 0 bases, and 14 bases stayed unmatched. The CDR3 coding sequence is TGTGCCTGTGACACCGTACGGGATACGACGCTTATATACACCGATAAACTCATCTTT. As protein: CACDTVRDTTLIYTDKLIF.

This clone occurred a few times. For this DNA, TCRdb reports the protein of a much larger clone, which diverges at residue 14, most likely from a read error; the protein presented here is translated directly from the DNA. This chain uses TRDV2 with TRDJ3; 11 bases fit TRDD3. Per the germline V gene, CDR1 is GEAIGNYY and CDR2 is EKD. This CDR3 is 19 amino acids long. CDR3 amino acids: CACDNWGIESSWDARQMFF. CDR3 nucleotide sequence: TGTGCCTGTGATAACTGGGGGATAGAAAGCTCCTGGGACGCCCGACAGATGTTTTTC.

This clone was found a few times. The protein held in TCRdb is that of a much larger clone and does not match this DNA's translation at residue 5, likely because of a read error; the protein shown is translated from the DNA. This chain uses TRDV2 with TRDJ3, with 10 bases identical to TRDD3. V lost 3 bases to trimming and J lost 1 base; unmatched junction nucleotides: 5. From germline, CDR1 is GEAIGNYY and CDR2 EKD. This CDR3 has 18 residues. CDR3 nucleotides: TGTGCCTGTGACGCGGGCTGGGGGATATCCTGGGACACCCGACAGATGTTTTTC. Translation: CACDAGWGISWDTRQMFF.

To note about this clone: This DNA's translation and the protein TCRdb lists, from a much larger clone, do not match at residue 6, likely due to a read error; the protein shown is translated from the DNA. The genes are TRDV2 and TRDJ1; D may be TRDD2 (5 bases). There are 15 residues in the CDR3. Germline loops: CDR1 GEAIGNYY, CDR2 EKD. The V end lost 0 bases, the J end lost 0 bases, and 10 bases lay between the germline ends. The CDR3 loop is CACDTFGLHTDKLIF. CDR3 sequence (DNA): TGTGCCTGTGACACCTTTGGCCTTCACACCGATAAACTCATCTTT.

This clone was observed a few times. The protein TCRdb gives is from a much larger clone and does not agree with this DNA's translation at residue 12, likely a read error; the protein shown here comes from the DNA. The CDR3 is CACDTILGDTVGRKLIF. The CDR3 DNA reads as TGTGCCTGTGACACGATACTGGGGGATACGGTGGGCCGTAAACTCATCTTT. The V gene is TRDV2, the J gene TRDJ1, with 13 bases aligning to TRDD3. CDR3 size: 17 residues. From germline, CDR1 is GEAIGNYY and CDR2 EKD. J was trimmed by 7 bases and V by 1 base; bases with no gene match: 11.

In its sample, this clone was seen a few times. A far larger clone differs by one base, so this is likely a read error. Distinct nucleotide sequences in the sample also encode this CDR3. CDR3 sequence: CACDTVSTGGYDTDKLIF. CDR3 in DNA: TGTGCCTGTGACACCGTCTCGACTGGGGGATACGACACCGATAAACTCATCTTT. The rearrangement links TRDV2 to TRDJ1; the match to TRDD3 covers 13 bases. Germline V gene sequence: CDR1 GEAIGNYY, CDR2 EKD. The CDR3 consists of 18 residues. Trimming took 0 bases from V and 0 from J; bases not matched to a gene: 6.

This clone is categorized as large. Other DNA sequences from this sample encode an identical CDR3 as well. The chain uses TRDV2 and TRDJ1; 7 bases are a match to TRDD3. Trimming took 0 bases from V and 0 from J; bases not matched to a gene: 9. The CDR3 totals 17 residues. Looked up from germline, CDR1 is GEAIGNYY and CDR2 is EKD. This CDR3 reads CACDTLGDRDYTDKLIF. The CDR3, as DNA: TGTGCCTGTGACACCCTCGGGGATAGGGACTACACCGATAAACTCATCTTT.

This clone was observed a handful of times. For this DNA, TCRdb reports the protein of a much larger clone, which diverges at residue 5, most likely from a read error; the protein presented here is translated directly from the DNA. This chain joins TRDV2 and TRDJ1; a possible D gene is TRDD3 (5 bases). V was cut by 2 bases and J by 2 bases, with 20 bases left in between. Germline V CDR1 and CDR2: GEAIGNYY, EKD. The CDR3 is made up of 17 amino acids. For the CDR3, the DNA is TGTGCCTGTGACAAAGTATATTCTGGGCGATTAACCGATAAACTCATCTTT. This codes for CACDKVYSGRLTDKLIF.

This clone occurred many times. The V and J genes are TRDV2 and TRDJ1, with D tentatively TRDD3 (5 bases). Germline V gene lookup returns CDR1 GEAIGNYY and CDR2 EKD. The CDR3 totals 14 residues. Trimming shortened V by 3 bases and J by 2 bases, and 12 bases separated the two germline ends. The CDR3 here is CACDGWGETDKLIF. In nucleotides, the CDR3 is TGTGCCTGTGACGGGTGGGGAGAGACCGATAAACTCATCTTT.

This clone appeared many times. A far larger clone is one nucleotide away, so this likely arose from a read error. The V and J genes are TRDV2 and TRDJ1; 9 bases align to TRDD3. Germline V CDR1 and CDR2: GEAIGNYY, EKD. Unmatched junction bases numbered 18, after V lost 2 bases and J lost 0 bases. CDR3 length: 20 residues. The CDR3 loop is CACDITTGGPWGIYTDKLIF. As DNA, the CDR3 is TGTGCCTGTGACATCACTACTGGGGGACCCTGGGGCATATACACCGATAAACTCATCTTT.

This clone was detected a few times. The protein in TCRdb stems from a much larger clone and differs at residue 9 from this DNA's translation, likely a read error; here the protein is translated from the DNA. The chain joins TRDV2 to TRDJ1, with D tentatively TRDD3 (6 bases). Trimming left V 0 bases short and J 2 bases short, with 18 bases between. The CDR3 runs 17 residues. The V gene's germline CDR1 is GEAIGNYY and CDR2 EKD. The CDR3 DNA follows: TGTGCCTGTGACACCGTTGGGGGGAATACGGATACCGATAAACTCATCTTT. Its protein product is CACDTVGGNTDTDKLIF.

To note about this clone: With a far larger clone one base away, a read error is the likely cause. Distinct nucleotide sequences in the sample also encode this CDR3. Here the CDR3 DNA reads TGTGCCTGTGACCCGGTACTGGGGGATACACAGTTGTACACCGATAAACTCATCTTC. Translated: CACDPVLGDTQLYTDKLIF. The chain recombines TRDV2 with TRDJ1, with 12 bases lining up with TRDD3. The CDR3 has 19 amino acids. Germline values: CDR1 GEAIGNYY, CDR2 EKD.

The table lists this clone with a few counts. A read error likely explains why the TCRdb protein, taken from a much larger clone, differs from this DNA's translation at residue 3; the protein shown is translated from the DNA. The rearrangement links TRDV2 to TRDJ3; 10 nucleotides line up with TRDD3. CDR3 length: 18 amino acids. Germline loops: CDR1 GEAIGNYY, CDR2 EKD. CDR3 nucleotide sequence: TGTGCCCGTGACACGGGCTGGGGGATATCCTGGGACACCCGACAGATGTTTTTC. This translates into CARDTGWGISWDTRQMFF.

Points on this clone: This clone may be a read error of a much larger clone one base away. The rearrangement joins TRDV2 to TRDJ1, with 13 positions matching TRDD3. This CDR3 comprises 20 residues. V lost 5 bases to trimming and J lost 1 base; unmatched junction nucleotides: 18. Germline V lookup: CDR1 GEAIGNYY, CDR2 EKD. CDR3 residues: CACGSLLGDTGPTSTDKLIF. The CDR3 region has the DNA TGTGCCTGTGGCTCTCTACTGGGGGATACGGGACCGACGAGCACCGATAAACTCATCTTT.